This T cell receptor beta chain was sequenced in a study of circulating and synovial CD4+ cells in juvenile arthritis. About this clone: Its matching antigen is unknown.

Donors were patients with active juvenile idiopathic arthritis. The CDR3 covers 13 residues. Trimming cost V 7 bases and J 0 bases, with 7 bases left between them. Looked up from germline, CDR1 is LNHNV and CDR2 is YYDKDF (reference sequence). Some clones are missing from TCRdb's copy, which holds only in-frame ones; the method was immunoSEQ multiplex PCR. This table holds about 30,000 clones, around 93% found once. General observations from the study: Compared with bulk blood, circulating pathogenic-like lymphocytes shared substantially more CDR3 sequences with synovial T cells. CPL versus bulk CD4 samples: T cell genome counts differed by at least an order of magnitude.

Input material: CD4+ T cells from blood. The source is a human donor with juvenile idiopathic arthritis. The V gene is TRBV15, the J gene TRBJ2-1; no reliable D call. The CDR3 DNA reads TGTGCCACCAACTCCTACTCCTACAATGAGCAGTTCTTC. This translates into CATNSYSYNEQFF.